This passage covers 3 T cell receptor beta chains from one sample sequenced in a study of cytomegalovirus exposure and HLA in healthy donors. A multiplex PCR was run with 60 Vbeta primers and 13 Jbeta primers. TCRdb's table, derived via immunoSEQ multiplex PCR, lists solely in-frame clones and lacks some. The sample holds about 210,000 clones, around 80% seen once. The sequencing input was PBMCs. These TCRs come from a boy aged 10-17 years in good health and CMV-seronegative.

The J gene is TRBJ1-5, the V gene TRBV21-1. TRBV21-1 represents a pseudogene. The CDR3 has 12 residues. CDR3 DNA sequence: TGTGACCCCGGGGGGGGTTTCAAGCCCCAGCATTTT. Encoded protein: CDPGGGFKPQHF.

The chain employs TRBV11-2 and TRBJ1-1; D uncertain. This CDR3 has 15 residues. V lost 5 bases, J lost 0 bases, and 13 bases lay in between. The V gene's germline CDR1 is SGHAT and CDR2 FQNNGV. The CDR3 sequence is CASSLAGPLNTEAFF. The CDR3 DNA is TGTGCCAGCAGCCTGGCTGGGCCGCTGAACACTGAAGCTTTCTTT.

The chain employs TRBV13 and TRBJ2-7, with 10 bases aligning to TRBD1. V lost 4 bases and J lost 7; bases outside the gene matches: 13. Germline V CDR1 and CDR2: PRHDT, FYEKMQ (reference sequence). The CDR3 loop spans 16 amino acids. This CDR3 is CASSWTGGGGNGEQYF. CDR3 coding DNA: TGTGCCAGCAGCTGGACAGGGGGAGGAGGTAATGGGGAGCAGTACTTC.